Each of the 30 T cell receptor beta chains below was sequenced from the same sample in a study of blood T cells in healthy people across ages (dated by TCRdb to the mid-2010s). Library prep was done by 5' RACE. TCRdb shows the sequencer as Illumina HiSeq 2500. A second roughly 7 to 11 cycle PCR used a sample-barcoded 5' primer and a J-beta primer mix. TCRdb reprocessed the public reads (quality trimming at Q25 with fastp, clone calling with MiXCR) and kept in-frame beta chains. CDR3 protein sequences are deduplicated, and each keeps its most common genes and DNA. This sample gives about 1.5 million distinct CDR3 sequences in total; 42% of them show up just once. Together, the top ten hold around 4% of the sample. Sequenced: blood. The receptors here all came from a woman younger than 35 in good health.

This clonotype was observed a few times. The rearrangement joins TRBV15 to TRBJ2-1; 14 nucleotides align to TRBD2. CDR3 length: 20 amino acids. J gave up 1 base and V 1 base, and 9 bases lay outside the gene matches. Germline values: CDR1 LNHNV, CDR2 YYDKDF (reference sequence). The CDR3 protein is CATSRGAGGTSGRSYNEQFF. The DNA of the CDR3 is TGTGCCACCAGCAGAGGGGCAGGGGGGACTAGCGGGAGATCCTACAATGAGCAGTTCTTC.

The chain uses TRBV4-1 and TRBJ2-1; 11 bases fit TRBD2. This CDR3 region has 15 residues. In germline, CDR1 is MGHRA, CDR2 YSYEKL. The V segment lost 1 base and the J segment 11 bases; nucleotides outside the gene matches: 7. The CDR3 protein is CASSQVGSGGVKQFF. CDR3 coding DNA: TGCGCCAGCAGCCAAGTTGGTAGCGGGGGGGTAAAGCAGTTCTTC.

The chain has TRBV20-1 and TRBJ1-2, with D possibly matching TRBD1 (6 bases). The germline V and J ends were trimmed by 3 bases and 4 bases, with 12 bases remaining between them. The CDR3 length is 13 residues. Germline CDR1 reads DFQATT; CDR2 reads SNEGSKA (reference sequence). CDR3 loop: CSASEGETYGYTF. In DNA form, the CDR3 reads TGCAGTGCTAGCGAGGGGGAAACCTATGGCTACACCTTC.

The sample holds a few counts of this clonotype. This sequence joins TRBV20-1 and TRBJ1-2, with D perhaps matching TRBD1 (6 bases). CDR3 length equals 13 residues. Trimming took 0 bases from V and 2 from J, leaving 7 bases between them. Looked up from germline, CDR1 is DFQATT and CDR2 is SNEGSKA (reference sequence). The chain's CDR3 is CSARDTGNYGYTF. CDR3 in DNA: TGCAGTGCTAGAGATACAGGGAACTATGGCTACACCTTC.

The chain carries TRBV3-1 and TRBJ2-7; a possible D gene is TRBD1 (5 bases). The V gene lost 4 bases and the J gene lost 3 bases, with 13 bases spanning the gap. Germline values: CDR1 LGHDT, CDR2 YNNKEL (reference sequence). This CDR3 region has 14 residues. The CDR3 sequence is CASSRADTNYEQYF. The DNA for the CDR3 is TGTGCCAGCAGCCGCGCGGACACTAACTACGAGCAGTACTTC.

This clonotype turned up a few times. The rearrangement uses TRBV5-1 and TRBJ2-1; TRBD2 matches 8 bases. CDR1 is SGHRS, CDR2 YFSETQ, per germline. Losses at the gene ends were 3 bases for V and 0 bases for J; bases not matched to a gene: 5. This CDR3 has 16 amino acids. CDR3 sequence (DNA): TGCGCCAGCAGCTATCTTAGCGGGGCCTCCTACAATGAGCAGTTCTTC. Encoded protein: CASSYLSGASYNEQFF.

The V gene is TRBV4-3, the J gene TRBJ2-4, with D possibly matching TRBD2 (5 bases). The last part of the DNA fits TRBJ2-5 better; the J call may be wrong. This CDR3 spans 16 amino acids. Germline V gives CDR1 LGHNA, CDR2 YSLEER. The CDR3 protein is CASSQDGRRPQETQYF. As DNA, the CDR3 is TGCGCCAGCAGCCAAGATGGGCGGAGGCCCCAAGAGACCCAGTACTTC.

Notes on this clonotype: Because the CDR3's place on the DNA is in doubt, the DNA is left out and the CDR3 is given as listed by TCRdb. The rearrangement links TRBV20-1 to TRBJ1-2; the table gives TRBD1 as D, unverified against the DNA. The V gene's germline CDR1 is DFQATT and CDR2 SNEGSKA (reference sequence). The CDR3 adds up to 11 amino acids, both ends counted. CDR3: CSARGRYGCTF.

The V and J genes are TRBV5-1 and TRBJ2-3; 9 bases map to TRBD2. J gave up 6 bases and V 0 bases, and 5 bases lay outside the gene matches. From germline, CDR1 is SGHRS and CDR2 YFSETQ. The CDR3 is made up of 15 amino acids. The CDR3 region is CASSLASGVRDTQYF. CDR3 sequence (DNA): TGCGCCAGCAGCTTGGCTAGCGGGGTGAGGGATACGCAGTATTTT.

This clonotype was recorded a few times. The chain employs TRBV28 and TRBJ1-1, with D possibly TRBD1 on 5 matching bases. The CDR3 length is 12 residues. Per germline, CDR1 MDHEN and CDR2 SYDVKM. Trimming cost V 4 bases and J 11 bases, with 14 bases left between them. This chain's CDR3 is CASSYQKGQAFF. The CDR3 nucleotides are TGTGCCAGCAGTTACCAGAAGGGGCAGGCTTTCTTT.

This clonotype appeared a few times. The rearrangement uses TRBV5-1 and TRBJ2-3, with D possibly being TRBD1 (6 bases). CDR1 SGHRS and CDR2 YFSETQ come from the germline V gene. CDR3 length: 13 amino acids. The germline V and J ends were trimmed by 7 bases and 2 bases, with 11 bases remaining between them. The CDR3 reads CASRRDNTDTQYF. CDR3 bases: TGCGCCAGCCGAAGGGACAACACAGATACGCAGTATTTT.

This clonotype was observed many times. CDR3 amino acids: CASSEVVGTDRTSSGANVLTF. The CDR3 DNA reads TGTGCCAGCAGTGAAGTCGTAGGCACGGACCGCACCAGCTCTGGGGCCAACGTCCTGACTTTC. The chain couples TRBV25-1 to TRBJ2-6, with D hard to call. There are 21 residues in the CDR3. Germline loops: CDR1 MGHDK, CDR2 SYGVNS. V lost 2 bases to trimming and J lost 0 bases, with 23 bases between them. Looking up the rest from reference TRBV25-1 and TRBJ2-6 gives the full variable domain: EADIYQTPRYLVIGTGKKITLECSQTMGHDKMYWYQQDPGMELHLIHYSYGVNSTEKGDLSSESTVSRIRTEHFPLTLESARPSHTSQYLCASSEVVGTDRTSSGANVLTFGAGSRLTVL.

This chain uses TRBV7-8 with TRBJ1-3; D call uncertain. Germline-derived CDR1 and CDR2 are SGHVS and FQNEAQ. V was trimmed by 7 bases and J by 2 bases, leaving 21 bases between them. This CDR3 has 17 residues. As DNA, the CDR3 is TGTGCCAGCACCCTTTCGGCGGGGAGTACTACTGGAAACACCATATATTTT. Its protein product is CASTLSAGSTTGNTIYF.

The chain has TRBV7-2 and TRBJ1-1, with D unclear. CDR1 is SGHTA, CDR2 FQGNSA, per germline. The CDR3 spans 13 residues. Trimming removed 5 bases from V and 7 bases from J, with 14 bases in between. The CDR3, as DNA: TGTGCCAGCAGCATAGACATTGTATTTGAAGCTTTCTTT. Amino acids: CASSIDIVFEAFF.

The chain joins TRBV7-2 to TRBJ2-4; D is ambiguous. V lost 1 base and J 0 bases, leaving 10 bases between the germline ends. The germline V gene has CDR1 SGHTA and CDR2 FQGNSA. The CDR3 has 16 residues. CDR3 bases: TGTGCCAGCAGCTTAGTGACAACCGTAGCCAAAAACATTCAGTACTTC. Its translation is CASSLVTTVAKNIQYF. Using reference TRBV7-2 and TRBJ2-4 for the parts outside the CDR3, the full variable domain is GAGVSQSPSNKVTEKGKDVELRCDPISGHTALYWYRQSLGQGLEFLIYFQGNSAPDKSGLPSDRFSAERTGGSVSTLTIQRTQQEDSAVYLCASSLVTTVAKNIQYFGAGTRLSVL.

Regarding this clonotype: This is likely a read error, given that the CDR3 carries no conserved phenylalanine or tryptophan at its end. The chain uses TRBV11-2 and TRBJ2-1; 11 bases match TRBD2. The CDR3 covers 15 residues. Germline V gives CDR1 SGHAT, CDR2 FQNNGV. The J segment lost 5 bases and the V segment lost 5 bases, leaving 5 bases of the junction unmatched. As DNA, the CDR3 is TGTGCCAGCAGCCCTACTAGCGGGGGAAACAATGAGCAGTTCTTG. Translating it yields CASSPTSGGNNEQFL.

This sequence joins TRBV3-1 and TRBJ1-2, with a possible D match to TRBD1 (5 bases). The CDR3 extends over 15 amino acids. Trimming took off 3 bases at V and 4 bases at J, with 15 bases between the two ends. The germline gives CDR1 LGHDT, CDR2 YNNKEL (reference sequence). The DNA of the CDR3 is TGTGCCAGCAGCCATAGGGGCAAGGACGGCTATGGCTACACCTTC. Protein product: CASSHRGKDGYGYTF.

The chain carries TRBV20-1 and TRBJ2-7, with 8 nucleotides matching TRBD2. Trimming cost V 3 bases and J 7 bases; bases outside gene matches: 5. There are 12 residues in the CDR3. Germline CDR1 reads DFQATT; CDR2 reads SNEGSKA (reference sequence). The CDR3 sequence: CSARTSATEQYF. DNA of the CDR3: TGCAGTGCTAGGACTAGCGCGACAGAGCAGTACTTC.

This chain joins TRBV10-3 and TRBJ2-7; no clear D gene. The J call may be wrong; the DNA end is better matched by TRBJ2-5. The germline CDR1 and CDR2 sequences are ENHRY and SYGVKD. The CDR3 consists of 12 residues. The CDR3 sequence is CAISEYGETQYF. The CDR3 region has the DNA TGTGCCATCAGTGAGTACGGAGAGACCCAGTACTTC.

Here the CDR3 DNA reads TGTACCAGCAGCTTAGAGTGGGGTGACTATGGCTACACCTTC. Translating gives CTSSLEWGDYGYTF. The rearrangement uses TRBV7-2 and TRBJ1-2; no clear D. Germline V CDR1 and CDR2: SGHTA, FQGNSA. Trimming shortened V by 1 base and J by 3 bases, and 9 bases separated the two germline ends. The CDR3 runs to 14 residues.

This clonotype has a handful of counts. The chain carries TRBV20-1 and TRBJ2-7, with D possibly being TRBD1 or TRBD2 (5 bases each). Germline V CDR1 and CDR2: DFQATT, SNEGSKA (reference sequence). The CDR3 runs 13 residues. Here the CDR3 DNA reads TGCAGCCTACCGGGACGGAGCTCCTACGAGCAGTACTTC. Its protein product is CSLPGRSSYEQYF.

This clonotype has ten or more counts. V and J are TRBV28 and TRBJ2-7, with 12 bases lining up with TRBD2. V dropped 6 bases and J dropped 0; count of bases not matched to a gene: 0. Germline values: CDR1 MDHEN, CDR2 SYDVKM. This CDR3 has 14 residues. CDR3: CASRGLAGSYEQYF. CDR3 nucleotides: TGTGCCAGCAGGGGACTAGCGGGCTCCTACGAGCAGTACTTC.

This clonotype was seen a few times. J is TRBJ1-5 and V is TRBV27; D remains ambiguous. The CDR3 length is 14 residues. CDR1 MNHEY and CDR2 SMNVEV come from the germline V gene (reference sequence). V was pared by 7 bases and J by 0 bases, with 10 bases between. CDR3: CASKPGNSNQPQHF. CDR3 nucleotide sequence: TGTGCCAGCAAACCGGGGAATAGCAATCAGCCCCAGCATTTT.

The chain has TRBV7-2 and TRBJ2-5, with 12 bases aligning to TRBD2. The V gene end was trimmed by 2 bases and the J gene end by 11 bases; junction bases not matched to a gene: 18. Per germline, CDR1 SGHTA and CDR2 FQGNSA. CDR3 size: 18 residues. DNA of the CDR3: TGTGCCAGCAGCTTAAGGCTAGCGGGGGGGCGGGGTTACAATGAGCAGTACTTC. It encodes CASSLRLAGGRGYNEQYF.

This clonotype was counted between two and nine times. The CDR3 coding sequence is TGTGCCAGCAGCGTCGCCAATTTTGGTGAGCAGTTCTTC. It specifies CASSVANFGEQFF. V gene TRBV9 combines with J gene TRBJ2-1; no definite D call. This CDR3 region has 13 residues. Trimming shortened V by 2 bases and J by 9 bases, and 12 bases separated the two germline ends. Germline CDR1 and CDR2: SGDLS and YYNGEE.

The table lists this clonotype with many counts. The chain has TRBV7-2 and TRBJ1-2; D is uncertain. Trimming stripped 2 bases from V and 5 bases from J, with 3 bases between. The CDR3 spans 11 residues. Per the germline V gene, CDR1 is SGHTA and CDR2 is FQGNSA. CDR3 nucleotide sequence: TGTGCCAGCAGCTTAACGTATGGCTACACCTTC. Amino acid sequence: CASSLTYGYTF.

As to this clonotype: A much more abundant neighbour one base away suggests this may be a read error. V gene TRBV29-1 combines with J gene TRBJ2-1, with D unclear. This CDR3 spans 12 amino acids. Germline loops: CDR1 SQVTM, CDR2 ANQGSEA. V was cut by 2 bases and J by 6 bases, with 8 bases left in between. As DNA, the CDR3 is TGCAGCGTTGAAAGGGCAGGCAATGAGCAGTTCTTC. It translates to CSVERAGNEQFF.

The chain combines TRBV4-3 with TRBJ2-1; TRBD2 is a possible D gene (6 bases). The V gene lost 2 bases and the J gene lost 7 bases, with 9 bases spanning the gap. Germline V lookup: CDR1 LGHNA, CDR2 YSLEER. CDR3 size: 13 residues. Here the CDR3 DNA reads TGCGCCAGCAGCCAATGGGCGGGGAATGAGCAGTTCTTC. Residues: CASSQWAGNEQFF.

This clonotype came up once. The J gene is TRBJ2-3, the V gene TRBV20-1; D perhaps matches TRBD2 (6 bases). V was pared by 2 bases and J by 2 bases, with 14 bases between. The CDR3 covers 15 residues. From germline, CDR1 is DFQATT and CDR2 SNEGSKA (reference sequence). The CDR3, as DNA: TGCAGTGCTAGAATGGACTACCATTACACAGATACGCAGTATTTT. Translation: CSARMDYHYTDTQYF.

This clonotype was counted between two and nine times. The chain links TRBV12-3 or TRBV12-4 to TRBJ1-5, with unresolved D. Trimming cost V 2 bases and J 7 bases, with 9 bases left between them. This CDR3 comprises 13 residues. The CDR3 sequence is CASSLREDQPQHF. CDR3 bases: TGTGCCAGCAGTTTAAGGGAAGACCAGCCCCAGCATTTT.